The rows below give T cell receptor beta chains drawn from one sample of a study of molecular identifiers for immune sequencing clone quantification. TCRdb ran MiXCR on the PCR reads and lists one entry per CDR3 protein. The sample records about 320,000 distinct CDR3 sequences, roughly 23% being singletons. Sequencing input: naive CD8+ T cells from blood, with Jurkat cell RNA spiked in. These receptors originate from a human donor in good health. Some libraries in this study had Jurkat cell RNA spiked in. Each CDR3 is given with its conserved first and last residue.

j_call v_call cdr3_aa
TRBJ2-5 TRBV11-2 CASSLEVALPETQYF
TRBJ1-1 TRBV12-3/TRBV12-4 CASSFFVQAEAFF
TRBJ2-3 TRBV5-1 CASSLGGARGFTDTQYF
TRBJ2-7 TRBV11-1 CASSLETGRYEQYF
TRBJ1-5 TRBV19 CASSLYINQPQHF
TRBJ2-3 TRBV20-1 CSARDSGESTDTQYF
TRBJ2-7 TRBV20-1 CSARETSGSFYEQYF
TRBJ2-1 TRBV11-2 CASSENEQFF
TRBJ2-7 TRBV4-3 CASSQDVRGYEQYF
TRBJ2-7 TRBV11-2 CASSLGLGRTLTYEQYF
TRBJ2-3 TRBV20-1 CSAKISGRALPDTQYF
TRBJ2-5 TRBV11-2 CASSKTGTGFPIWDETQYF